This paragraph covers one T cell receptor beta chain sequence. The antigen is unknown. The assay was immunoSEQ multiplex PCR, and TCRdb's table has in-frame clones only and misses some. The repertoire has about 74,000 clones, 84% of them found once; the top ten carry more than 2%. This sample was included in a study of OX40 agonist ivuxolimab in advanced cancers. Study findings and constraints: Some of the lowest clonal expansion was seen in partial responders at 0.1-3.0 mg/kg.

Systemic immunosuppression or autoimmune disease history was grounds to exclude patients. CDR1 and CDR2 from the germline V gene are SGHTS and YDEGEE. Trimming took 0 bases from V and 8 from J; bases not matched to a gene: 8. The CDR3 is 16 residues long. The source is an adult with an advanced solid tumor such as melanoma, head and neck, liver or kidney cancer. The sample in question was CD4+ or CD8+ T cells sorted from blood, obtained in a trial of the OX40 agonist ivuxolimab. The V call is TRBV5-8, the J call TRBJ2-1, with TRBD1 matching over 10 bases. The CDR3 spells CASSLEVGQGYHEQFF. The CDR3, as DNA: TGTGCCAGCAGCTTGGAAGTGGGACAGGGGTATCATGAGCAGTTCTTC.